This T cell receptor beta chain was observed in a study of shared clonotypes between healthy human individuals. Only in-frame clones appear in the TCRdb table, and some are missing; sequencing was by immunoSEQ multiplex PCR. The sample consists of about 2.3 million clones, over 85% of them appearing once. This CDR3 contains 16 residues. CDR1 is MNHEY and CDR2 is SMNVEV in the germline V gene (reference sequence). Germline trimming cut 8 bases from V and 2 bases from J; bases unmatched to any gene: 13. This clonotype was obtained from a man younger than 35 in good health. Some clones in this sample may be carry-over from other donors' samples. Specimen: naive CD4+ T cells from PBMCs. Regarding subset: CD45RA+ positively selected. The chain links TRBV27 to TRBJ1-2, with 8 positions matching TRBD1. CDR3 bases: TGTGCCAGCTCACAATCCCCTGGACAGGGAAACTATGGCTACACCTTC. It is translated as CASSQSPGQGNYGYTF.